This T cell receptor beta chain was identified in a study of cytomegalovirus exposure and HLA in healthy donors. With regard to this clone: The antigen is undetermined.

PCR involved 60 Vbeta and 13 Jbeta primers. Profiling relied on immunoSEQ multiplex PCR, and the TCRdb table lists in-frame clones only, not all of them. In the table there are some 66,000 clones, approximately 75% of which are singletons. Study outcomes and limitations: Later on, a genetic analysis was performed. It linked a missense variant in DCLRE1C with V- and J-gene trimming of TCR beta. 87-base-pair reads could not separate some V segments, including TRBV6-2 and TRBV6-3.

This CDR3 contains 14 residues. The germline gives CDR1 MNHEY, CDR2 SMNVEV (reference sequence). J was trimmed by 0 bases and V by 3 bases; bases with no gene match: 1. Sequenced input: PBMCs. The chain couples TRBV27 to TRBJ2-5, with TRBD1 identical over 7 bases. This TCR derives from a man aged 55-75 years in good health and CMV-seropositive. In DNA, the CDR3 is TGTGCCAGCAGTTTGACAGGGTACCAAGAGACCCAGTACTTC. Its protein product is CASSLTGYQETQYF.